This TCR beta chain was found in a study of T cell responses to AZD1222 COVID-19 vaccine. TCRdb's copy holds only in-frame clones and misses some; the assay was immunoSEQ multiplex PCR. This repertoire shows more than 80,000 clones, approximately 91% found once; its top ten account for around 5.8%. CDR3 length: 13 residues. CDR1 and CDR2 from the germline V gene are MNHEY and SMNVEV (reference sequence). Trimming pared 5 bases from V and 8 bases from J, leaving 10 bases between. This clone was seen a few times. At the DNA level, this CDR3 is encoded by other sequences in the same sample as well. This clonotype was sampled from an adult in good health. The rearrangement joins TRBV27 to TRBJ1-6, with D possibly being TRBD1 (6 bases). The source material was peripheral blood, sampled on day 0 of AZD1222 vaccination. CDR3 protein: CASSHRDYSPLHF. CDR3 nucleotides: TGTGCCAGCAGTCACAGGGATTATTCACCCCTCCACTTT.